This T cell receptor (beta chain) was found in a study of Ad26.COV2.S vaccination and SARS-CoV-2 variants. Whole-study findings and limits: Among vaccine recipients, spike-specific TCR breadth exceeded that of placebo recipients.

TCRdb's table, derived via immunoSEQ multiplex PCR, lists solely in-frame clones and lacks some. The repertoire holds fewer than 400,000 clones, about 82% seen once, with 1.9% in the top ten. Treatment reported: 15 to 20 received Ad26.COV2.S at low or high dose, single or two shots; 5 received placebo; per-sample allocation not given. The samples date from day 63 after the first vaccine or placebo injection. A Boston adult aged 18-55 years was the donor. CDR1 is WNHNN, CDR2 SYGVQD, per germline (reference sequence). There are 15 residues in the CDR3. V was pared by 0 bases and J by 3 bases, with 1 base of the junction left unmatched. Details on this clone: Its cognate antigen is unknown.

This sample comprised peripheral blood, obtained in a trial of Ad26.COV2.S vaccine versus placebo. The chain is built from TRBV10-1 and TRBJ1-1, with 10 bases lining up with TRBD1. The origin of this receptor is a person aged 18-65 years who received the Ad26.COV2.S COVID-19 vaccine or a placebo. CDR3 region: CASSESGQGDTEAFF. The CDR3 coding sequence is TGCGCCAGCAGTGAGTCCGGACAGGGGGACACTGAAGCTTTCTTT.